The 21 T cell receptor beta chains given below trace back to one sample, sequenced in a study of identifying expanded T cells in peripheral blood. Sequenced by immunoSEQ multiplex PCR; TCRdb stores in-frame clones only, minus some. The repertoire has 75,000 to 100,000 clones, 89% of them found once; the top ten carry roughly 3.1%. Input material: blood. The receptors here all came from a person aged 18-70 years in good health.

The gene calls are TRBV29-1 and TRBJ2-7, with 7 nucleotides matching TRBD1. Germline V gene sequence: CDR1 SQVTM, CDR2 ANQGSEA. The trim removed 0 bases at V and 2 bases at J, leaving 4 bases unmatched. CDR3 length: 14 residues. The CDR3 DNA sequence: TGCAGCGTTGAAGAGGAGGACAGGCCCTACGAGCAGTACTTC. It encodes CSVEEEDRPYEQYF.

The chain links TRBV28 to TRBJ1-3, with D uncertain. V was trimmed by 2 bases and J by 2 bases, leaving 7 bases between them. The CDR3 has 14 residues. CDR1 is MDHEN and CDR2 is SYDVKM in the germline V gene. This CDR3 reads CASSLIGAGNTIYF. CDR3 nucleotides: TGTGCCAGCAGTTTAATCGGGGCTGGAAACACCATATATTTT.

This chain connects TRBV15 to TRBJ2-7; 9 bases are shared with TRBD1. Germline CDR1 and CDR2: LNHNV and YYDKDF (reference sequence). V shed 2 bases, J shed 5 bases, and the junction held 7 bases outside the gene matches. The CDR3 loop spans 15 amino acids. CDR3 coding DNA: TGTGCCACCAGCAGATCCCCCCGACAGGGGGACGAGCAGTACTTC. This codes for CATSRSPRQGDEQYF.

The CDR3: CASSLGVDSPLSYEQYF. Here the CDR3 DNA reads TGTGCCAGCAGCTTGGGGGTCGACAGTCCCCTTTCCTACGAGCAGTACTTC. This chain links TRBV5-4 with TRBJ2-7, with D possibly being TRBD1 (5 bases). Germline V gene sequence: CDR1 SGHNT, CDR2 YYREEE (reference sequence). The CDR3 contains 17 residues. V dropped 0 bases and J dropped 1 base, with 17 bases sitting between them.

This CDR3 reads CASSQEGQILGYTF. As DNA, the CDR3 is TGCGCCAGCAGCCAAGAAGGGCAGATCCTGGGCTACACCTTC. The chain links TRBV4-1 to TRBJ1-2; D remains unclear. Trimming shortened V by 0 bases and J by 8 bases, and 13 bases separated the two germline ends. Germline CDR1 reads MGHRA; CDR2 reads YSYEKL. CDR3 size: 14 residues.

This chain joins TRBV7-8 and TRBJ2-1; 7 bases match TRBD1. The CDR3 consists of 15 residues. Germline CDR1 is SGHVS and CDR2 is FQNEAQ. V gave up 1 base and J gave up 1 base; unmatched junction bases: 1. This CDR3 is CASSLEGASYNEQFF. For the CDR3, the DNA is TGTGCCAGCAGCTTAGAGGGGGCGTCCTACAATGAGCAGTTCTTC.

The chain has TRBV27 and TRBJ2-2; D gene ambiguous. Germline values: CDR1 MNHEY, CDR2 SMNVEV (reference sequence). CDR3 length: 13 amino acids. Deletions cut 1 base from V and 4 bases from J, with 4 bases between. The CDR3 nucleotides are TGTGCCAGCAGTTTATATGCCACCGGGGAGCTGTTTTTT. It codes for CASSLYATGELFF.

The chain combines TRBV7-6 with TRBJ2-3; 9 bases fit TRBD2. This CDR3 comprises 19 residues. Germline V gives CDR1 SGHVS, CDR2 FNYEAQ. Losses at the gene ends were 3 bases for V and 8 bases for J; bases not matched to a gene: 21. CDR3 nucleotide sequence: TGTGCCAGCAGCTTCTCCCCTTCTCTCCCGAGCGGGAGGCAGGGTACGCAGTATTTT. Amino acid sequence: CASSFSPSLPSGRQGTQYF.

V gene TRBV7-9 combines with J gene TRBJ2-4; 9 nucleotides align to TRBD1. This CDR3 has 12 amino acids. With 4 bases clipped from V and 14 bases from J, the junction kept 6 bases outside the gene matches. Germline values: CDR1 SEHNR, CDR2 FQNEAQ (reference sequence). The CDR3 nucleotides read TGTGCCAGCAGCTCAGGACAGGGGCGTGAGTACTTC. Residues: CASSSGQGREYF.

About this clone itself: The germline gene is not matched at one end of the junction; a read error may be the cause. The rearrangement uses TRBV7-7 and TRBJ2-5; no definite D call. CDR3 length: 12 amino acids. Germline values: CDR1 SSHAT, CDR2 FNYEAQ (reference sequence). The CDR3 DNA sequence: TGTGCTAGCAGCTTAAATGGAGAGACCCAGTACTTC. Translation: CASSLNGETQYF.

The chain has TRBV21-1 and TRBJ2-6; TRBD2 was called by the table and not checked on the DNA. TRBV21-1 is described as a pseudogene. The CDR3 sequence is 17 residues long. The CDR3 sequence: CASNCRDCPSGANVLTF. The CDR3 DNA sequence: TGTGCCAGCAACTGCCGGGACTGCCCCTCTGGGGCCAACGTCCTGACTTTC.

This chain joins TRBV6-5 and TRBJ1-2; D is possibly TRBD1 (6 bases). This CDR3 has 13 amino acids. Trimming took 5 bases from V and 8 from J, leaving 15 bases between them. Germline CDR1 MNHEY, CDR2 SVGAGI. The CDR3 sequence is CASSPSGVWGYTF. CDR3 nucleotide sequence: TGTGCCAGCAGTCCATCAGGGGTTTGGGGCTACACCTTC.

This chain links TRBV6-5 with TRBJ1-5; D unclear. In germline, CDR1 is MNHEY, CDR2 SVGAGI. The CDR3 has 13 amino acids. V was clipped by 5 bases and J by 10 bases, with 15 bases between them. The CDR3: CASSEEGNGPQHF. CDR3 coding DNA: TGTGCCAGCAGTGAAGAGGGTAACGGACCCCAGCATTTT.

V usage is TRBV2 and J usage is TRBJ1-2; D not resolved. This CDR3 has 13 residues. Trimming shortened V by 6 bases and J by 1 base, and 9 bases separated the two germline ends. Germline V gene lookup returns CDR1 SNHLY and CDR2 FYNNEI. The DNA of the CDR3 is TGTGCCAGCAGCGAGGGATTTAACTATGGCTACACCTTC. Translating gives CASSEGFNYGYTF.

The CDR3 bases are TGCAGCGTCTCGAGGGCCAACTATGGCTACACCTTC. Its translation: CSVSRANYGYTF. The chain joins TRBV29-1 to TRBJ1-2, with no clear D. The germline V gene has CDR1 SQVTM and CDR2 ANQGSEA. CDR3 length equals 12 residues. V gave up 6 bases and J gave up 2 bases, with 10 bases separating them.

The J gene is TRBJ1-1, the V gene TRBV11-1; tentative D call: TRBD1 (5 bases). Germline CDR1 reads SGHAT; CDR2 reads FQDESV (reference sequence). The V gene lost 4 bases and the J gene lost 0 bases, with 15 bases spanning the gap. The CDR3 contains 16 residues. The CDR3 here is CASSSLRDSMNTEAFF. CDR3 in DNA: TGTGCCAGCAGCTCTCTTCGTGACAGCATGAACACTGAAGCTTTCTTT.

This clone occurred once. This chain connects TRBV13 to TRBJ1-1; 7 nucleotides align to TRBD1. The germline V gene has CDR1 PRHDT and CDR2 FYEKMQ (reference sequence). V lost 4 bases, J lost 10 bases, and 12 bases stayed unmatched. The CDR3 is 14 residues long. In nucleotides, the CDR3 is TGTGCCAGCAGCTCGACCTCAGGGGGGAAGCGAGCTTTCTTT. Its protein product is CASSSTSGGKRAFF.

The V call is TRBV9, the J call TRBJ1-1; D ambiguous. Trimming cost V 0 bases and J 1 base, with 10 bases left between them. Germline V gene data show CDR1 as SGDLS and CDR2 as YYNGEE. The CDR3 has 15 amino acids. The CDR3: CASSVVDSGNTEAFF. The DNA for the CDR3 is TGTGCCAGCAGCGTAGTTGACTCCGGGAACACTGAAGCTTTCTTT.

This clone was found once. The chain joins TRBV9 to TRBJ2-3; TRBD1 matches at 10 bases. Unmatched junction bases numbered 6, after V lost 3 bases and J lost 5 bases. CDR3 size: 15 residues. Germline values: CDR1 SGDLS, CDR2 YYNGEE. CDR3 sequence: CASSGDRTGGDTQYF. As DNA, the CDR3 is TGTGCCAGCAGCGGAGATCGGACAGGGGGAGATACGCAGTATTTT.

The rearrangement links TRBV15 to TRBJ2-5; D remains unclear. The CDR3 loop spans 15 amino acids. From germline, CDR1 is LNHNV and CDR2 YYDKDF (reference sequence). Trimming cost V 4 bases and J 5 bases, with 17 bases left between them. The DNA for the CDR3 is TGTGCCACCAGCACTCCCGACGGCATCCGGGAGACCCAGTACTTC. It specifies CATSTPDGIRETQYF.

CDR3 in amino acids: CASRSGGGGHEQFF. The DNA of the CDR3 is TGTGCCAGCCGATCGGGGGGAGGGGGCCACGAGCAGTTCTTC. The genes are TRBV6-5 and TRBJ2-1; the D gene could be TRBD1 or TRBD2 (7 bases each). The CDR3 contains 14 residues. The germline gives CDR1 MNHEY, CDR2 SVGAGI. V lost 8 bases to trimming and J lost 10 bases, with 21 bases between them.